The 23 T cell receptor beta chains below come from one sample, sequenced in a study of control samples from healthy donors and cancer patients. Assay used: immunoSEQ multiplex PCR; TCRdb lists only in-frame clones, some missing. The table records roughly 200,000 clones, just under 95% of them present only once. The sample consisted of blood. All receptors derive from a man between 45 and 60 years old in good health.

The chain is built from TRBV5-1 and TRBJ2-2, with a weak D call TRBD1 (6 bases). The V gene lost 4 bases and the J gene lost 0 bases, with 13 bases spanning the gap. The CDR3 sequence is 16 residues long. In germline, CDR1 is SGHRS, CDR2 YFSETQ. CDR3 bases: TGCGCCAGCAGCCTAAGGACAGTAGCGAACACCGGGGAGCTGTTTTTT. Translating it yields CASSLRTVANTGELFF.

The chain employs TRBV2 and TRBJ1-5; a weak D match, TRBD1 (5 bases). Germline V gene sequence: CDR1 SNHLY, CDR2 FYNNEI. This CDR3 is 14 amino acids long. Trimming pared 6 bases from V and 2 bases from J, leaving 11 bases between. CDR3 nucleotides: TGTGCCAGCAGGGGGACGTTGGGCAATCAGCCCCAGCATTTT. Protein: CASRGTLGNQPQHF.

The gene calls are TRBV20-1 and TRBJ2-7; D is unresolved. The CDR3 totals 13 residues. The germline V gene has CDR1 DFQATT and CDR2 SNEGSKA (reference sequence). V was trimmed by 3 bases and J by 5 bases, leaving 14 bases between them. The CDR3 region is CSASGLPRHEQYV. The CDR3 coding sequence is TGCAGTGCTAGTGGGCTCCCCCGACACGAGCAGTACGTC.

This rearrangement joins TRBV4-2 to TRBJ1-5; TRBD1 might be the D (6 bases). CDR1 is LGHNA and CDR2 is YNFKEQ in the germline V gene. Trimming took off 1 base at V and 0 bases at J, with 16 bases between the two ends. The CDR3 extends over 18 amino acids. CDR3 DNA: TGTGCCAGCAGCCAAGGGAGGCGGAACAGGGCTAGCAATCAGCCCCAGCATTTT. Encoded protein: CASSQGRRNRASNQPQHF.

The genes are TRBV7-2 and TRBJ2-7; D gene unclear. Trimming took off 5 bases at V and 0 bases at J, with 11 bases between the two ends. The germline V gene has CDR1 SGHTA and CDR2 FQGNSA. The CDR3 totals 14 residues. CDR3 in amino acids: CASSHGTSSYEQYF. DNA of the CDR3: TGTGCCAGCAGCCACGGAACCTCCTCCTACGAGCAGTACTTC.

V usage is TRBV11-2 and J usage is TRBJ1-1; possible D gene TRBD1, 6 bases. Germline V gene sequence: CDR1 SGHAT, CDR2 FQNNGV. With 5 bases removed from V and 1 base from J, the gap between germline ends came to 17 bases. The CDR3 length is 16 residues. This CDR3 reads CASSRVQGRPNTEAFF. In DNA form, the CDR3 reads TGTGCCAGCAGCCGTGTACAGGGACGGCCGAACACTGAAGCTTTCTTT. The entire variable domain, with the rest obtained from reference TRBV11-2 and TRBJ1-1, is as follows: EAGVAQSPRYKIIEKRQSVAFWCNPISGHATLYWYQQILGQGPKLLIQFQNNGVVDDSQLPKDRFSAERLKGVDSTLKIQPAKLEDSAVYLCASSRVQGRPNTEAFFGQGTRLTVV.

This clone was seen more than once but under ten times. At the DNA level, this CDR3 is encoded by other sequences in the same sample as well. V and J are TRBV24-1 and TRBJ1-4; 9 bases match TRBD1. The V and J ends lost 3 bases and 8 bases, in that order; junction bases with no gene match: 6. CDR1 is KGHDR, CDR2 SFDVKD, per germline. The CDR3 covers 15 residues. The CDR3 is CATSDPRQGDEKLFF. For the CDR3, the DNA is TGTGCCACCAGTGATCCAAGACAGGGGGACGAAAAACTGTTTTTT.

The rearrangement links TRBV28 to TRBJ1-6; TRBD1 might be the D (6 bases). Germline V gene lookup returns CDR1 MDHEN and CDR2 SYDVKM. Trimming removed 5 bases from V and 5 bases from J, with 16 bases in between. This CDR3 has 16 amino acids. CDR3: CASSPPHGGNNSPLHF. CDR3 coding DNA: TGTGCCAGCAGTCCCCCCCACGGGGGCAATAATTCACCCCTCCACTTT. The entire variable domain, with the rest obtained from reference TRBV28 and TRBJ1-6, is as follows: DVKVTQSSRYLVKRTGEKVFLECVQDMDHENMFWYRQDPGLGLRLIYFSYDVKMKEKGDIPEGYSVSREKKERFSLILESASTNQTSMYLCASSPPHGGNNSPLHFGNGTRLTVT.

The chain links TRBV2 to TRBJ1-5, with D unresolved. V lost 4 bases to trimming and J lost 1 base, with 11 bases between them. CDR3 length: 15 residues. The germline gives CDR1 SNHLY, CDR2 FYNNEI. The chain's CDR3 is CASSGAGRSNQPQHF. CDR3 in DNA: TGTGCCAGCAGTGGGGCAGGTCGGAGCAATCAGCCCCAGCATTTT.

The chain uses TRBV2 and TRBJ2-6; 7 bases agree with TRBD1. V gave up 3 bases and J gave up 0 bases; unmatched junction bases: 17. Germline CDR1 and CDR2: SNHLY and FYNNEI. This CDR3 has 21 amino acids. CDR3 nucleotides: TGTGCCAGCAGTGAGTTCTTGGATTTGGGACAGCAAAGCTCTGGGGCCAACGTCCTGACTTTC. This translates into CASSEFLDLGQQSSGANVLTF.

This clone was counted once. The chain carries TRBV5-1 and TRBJ1-1; D perhaps matches TRBD1 (5 bases). This CDR3 has 15 amino acids. Trimming left V 4 bases short and J 3 bases short, with 16 bases between. CDR1 SGHRS and CDR2 YFSETQ come from the germline V gene. CDR3: CASSEDGALDTEAFF. The CDR3 nucleotides are TGCGCCAGCAGCGAGGACGGGGCCCTGGACACTGAAGCTTTCTTT.

This chain uses TRBV23-1 with TRBJ2-1; D not resolved. TRBV23-1 has ORF status, its function being uncertain. The CDR3 covers 15 residues. The V and J ends lost 3 bases and 3 bases respectively, with 12 bases between them. CDR3 in DNA: TGCGCCAGCAGTCACCAAGAGACACTCTACAATGAGCAGTTCTTC. Translated: CASSHQETLYNEQFF.

The rearrangement uses TRBV9 and TRBJ2-3; D remains unclear. This CDR3 contains 14 residues. Trimming left V 0 bases short and J 5 bases short, with 10 bases between. The germline V gene encodes CDR1 SGDLS and CDR2 YYNGEE. CDR3 nucleotides: TGTGCCAGCAGCGTAGCCAGGTTGGGAGATACGCAGTATTTT. As protein: CASSVARLGDTQYF.

The chain couples TRBV10-2 to TRBJ2-1; D is possibly TRBD1 or TRBD2 (6 bases each). The germline gives CDR1 WSHSY, CDR2 SAAADI. Trimming cost V 8 bases and J 12 bases, with 14 bases left between them. This CDR3 has 11 residues. The CDR3 bases are TGCGCCAGCTTCGAGGGGGGTTGGCAGTTCTTC. Translating it yields CASFEGGWQFF.

V gene TRBV6-5 combines with J gene TRBJ1-2, with D perhaps matching TRBD1 (5 bases). V dropped 2 bases and J dropped 5 bases, with 15 bases sitting between them. Germline values: CDR1 MNHEY, CDR2 SVGAGI. The CDR3 extends over 15 amino acids. Written as DNA, the CDR3 is TGTGCCAGCAGTTACGTCCAGGGCTTCGCGTATGGCTACACCTTC. Protein sequence: CASSYVQGFAYGYTF.

The chain employs TRBV2 and TRBJ2-1; D call uncertain. The CDR3 spans 13 residues. Between the trimmed V and J ends, which lost 5 bases and 5 bases, there was a span of 10 bases. In germline, CDR1 is SNHLY, CDR2 FYNNEI. CDR3 region: CASSTTVNNEQFF. CDR3 nucleotide sequence: TGTGCCAGCAGTACTACAGTGAACAATGAGCAGTTCTTC.

The J gene is TRBJ2-1, the V gene TRBV20-1; D is ambiguous. Trimming removed 2 bases from V and 8 bases from J, with 7 bases in between. This CDR3 contains 11 residues. Germline V CDR1 and CDR2: DFQATT, SNEGSKA (reference sequence). The CDR3, as DNA: TGCAGTGCTAGATTAGGGTATGAGCAGTTCTTC. As protein: CSARLGYEQFF.

Only a few counts were recorded for this clone. This chain links TRBV6-5 with TRBJ2-3, with D possibly matching TRBD2 (5 bases). Germline CDR1 is MNHEY and CDR2 is SVGAGI. CDR3 length: 14 amino acids. Trimming removed 4 bases at V and 3 bases at J, with 11 bases between. The CDR3 nucleotides read TGTGCCAGCAGTTCCCGGACTCAGACAGATACGCAGTATTTT. It yields the protein CASSSRTQTDTQYF.

The chain uses TRBV7-2 and TRBJ1-2, with D maybe TRBD1 (6 bases). Germline loops: CDR1 SGHTA, CDR2 FQGNSA. V was cut by 5 bases and J by 7 bases, with 17 bases left in between. This CDR3 spans 14 amino acids. CDR3 bases: TGTGCCAGCAGCATGAAACAGGGTAGGGCTGGCTACACCTTC. Translating it yields CASSMKQGRAGYTF.

The chain uses TRBV7-2 and TRBJ2-3; the match to TRBD1 covers 7 bases. Germline loops: CDR1 SGHTA, CDR2 FQGNSA. This CDR3 has 18 amino acids. V was clipped by 5 bases and J by 1 base; unmatched bases: 15. CDR3 loop: CASSMNSQGVVGTDTQYF. The CDR3 coding sequence is TGTGCCAGCAGCATGAATAGTCAGGGGGTGGTTGGCACAGATACGCAGTATTTT.

This sequence joins TRBV24-1 and TRBJ2-2; 11 bases are shared with TRBD1. The CDR3 sequence is 16 residues long. CDR1 and CDR2 (germline): KGHDR, SFDVKD. Unmatched junction bases numbered 5, after V lost 4 bases and J lost 5 bases. CDR3 protein: CATSDPDRGRTGELFF. DNA of the CDR3: TGTGCCACCAGTGACCCGGACAGGGGGCGTACCGGGGAGCTGTTTTTT.

This rearrangement joins TRBV4-3 to TRBJ2-7; D is ambiguous. Between the trimmed V and J ends, which lost 0 bases and 0 bases, there was a span of 6 bases. This CDR3 is built from 14 residues. Germline V gene sequence: CDR1 LGHNA, CDR2 YSLEER. The DNA of the CDR3 is TGCGCCAGCAGCCAAGACATCAGCTCCTACGAGCAGTACTTC. Translated: CASSQDISSYEQYF.

The chain couples TRBV5-4 to TRBJ1-6; D call uncertain. V lost 4 bases to trimming and J lost 6 bases, with 8 bases between them. This CDR3 is 13 amino acids long. Germline CDR1 is SGHNT and CDR2 is YYREEE (reference sequence). The CDR3 coding sequence is TGTGCCAGCAGCCCCGACCCTAATTCACCCCTCCACTTT. It encodes CASSPDPNSPLHF.